This T cell receptor beta chain was recorded in a study of metastatic and nonmetastatic thyroid tumors (TCRdb year 2020). Turning to the overall study: For patients with malignant and with benign thyroid disease, the researchers compared repertoires between peripheral blood samples and tumor or nodule tissue samples.

Overall study outcomes, separate from this receptor: TCR beta diversity was reported as significantly higher in malignant tumors than in benign nodules, in both blood and tumor samples.

The CDR3 runs 14 amino acids, cysteine and phenylalanine included. Only the CDR3 region is kept as DNA, spanning 42 bases read in frame from base 1. The junction shows trimming of 6 bases on V and 5 bases on J, plus 16 bases between the germline ends. Sequences SGHAT (CDR1) and FQNNGV (CDR2) are obtained from the germline V gene. This clone has at least ten counts. Its antigen has not been determined. Base qualities are not at hand, and no much larger clone is one base apart. None of the patients had been given any treatment before thyroid surgery. Using T-cell receptor beta sequencing, the researchers looked back retrospectively at clinical samples from patients, gathered between about 2012 and 2019. Library creation used PCR. The sequencer was an Illumina HiSeq 4000. High-throughput sequencing was used to profile the TCR beta-chain CDR3 region of each patient. Under the source paper's analysis protocol: The researchers built a classifier to tell apart papillary thyroid cancer patients with distant metastasis, based on CDR3 differences among clinicopathological groups. The Shannon index was used to measure repertoire diversity, and the Morisita-Horn index was used to measure how similar tumor and blood repertoires were. Using fastp at Q25 and MiXCR, TCRdb reprocessed the public reads and kept productive beta chains. None of the V and J calls come from the authors' own analysis; TCRdb made them. Across this sample there are some 40,000 clones, with about 13% seen only once. Of the sample, approximately 9.5% falls within the top ten clones.

The receptor was isolated from a female donor with papillary thyroid cancer or a benign thyroid nodule (not recorded which). Some clones in this sample may be carry-over from other donors' samples. This receptor chain uses TRBV11-2 and TRBJ1-1; the D segment cannot be called with confidence. Sequencing input: blood. The sequenced DNA is TGTGCCAGCAGTCCCGTCGGGGTAGGGACTGAAGCTTTCTTT. The encoded protein is CASSPVGVGTEAFF.